This TCR beta chain derives from a study of blood T cell repertoires in COVID-19 (TCRdb year 2020). Describing the broader study: Collaborator samples came from the United States, Italy and Spain and covered acute and convalescent phases of COVID-19. The prospective study material was composed of cDNA or gDNA derived from T cells, B-cell-depleted T cells, or PBMCs. Subjects who had been exposed to COVID-19, were actively infected with it, or had recovered from it provided the deeply sampled blood TCRbeta repertoires that made up the dataset. A freely available public database, intended as a resource for researchers studying the immune response to SARS-CoV-2, is where the repertoires were released. Samples came from the ongoing ImmuneRACE study (first 160 participants) plus 1,254 subjects from 6 global collaborators. A de-identified subject ID, COVID-19 status, age in years and sex were almost always included in the sample metadata. Where available, HLA class I and class II types were obtained from metadata supplied by the sample provider rather than from assay-based typing.

Each collaborating institution followed its own protocols to collect whole blood in K2EDTA tubes. For TCRbeta analysis, collaborators shipped samples in one of three forms: frozen whole blood, isolated PBMCs, or DNA extracted from either of those sample types. Beyond this particular receptor, the publication reports: The amount of clinical and demographic metadata varied by source and participant and was provided uncurated.

TCRbeta CDR3 regions were amplified from genomic DNA by means of the immunoSEQ Assay, a bias-controlled multiplex PCR. On the study's bioinformatics: The number of nucleated cells in each sample was estimated by amplification of reference gene primers within the assay. To quantify the absolute abundance of each unique TCRbeta CDR3 rearrangement, sequence reads were collapsed and filtered. For each sample, productive Simpson clonality was calculated as the square root of Simpson's diversity index over productive rearrangements. TCRdb holds this immuneACCESS table with in-frame rearrangements only. Some clones are missing; in checked studies, unresolved V genes explain under half, and the rest has no known cause. The DNA was the basis for D and trimming; V, J and clone size are from that table. The table for this sample lists about 150,000 clones; just under 90% of them were counted only once. The ten largest clonotypes hold 8.6% of the sample.

As to this clone: The antigen this receptor binds is unknown. Nothing much larger sits one base from this clone, and base qualities are not available.

The source is a woman between 45 and 65 years old with active or convalescent COVID-19. Sequencing was done on a sample of peripheral blood.

The DNA sequence is given as TGTGCCTGGAGTGTATCGAGGGTGGGGGGTGGCTACACCTTC. This yields the protein CAWSVSRVGGGYTF. The V and J genes are TRBV30 and TRBJ1-2; a tentative D call is TRBD1 (5 bases match). CDR1 and CDR2, looked up from the germline V gene (reference sequence), are GTSNPN and SVGIG. V and J are truncated by 0 bases and 7 bases respectively, leaving an intervening sequence of 15 bases. The CDR3 runs 14 amino acids, cysteine and phenylalanine included. The entry retains the CDR3 DNA only, 42 bases that are in frame from base 1.